The clone carrying this T cell receptor (beta chain) was counted at least ten times. Its target is unknown. This sample is part of a study of neurological immune-mediated disorders. Overall study findings and caveats: Sharing of CDR3 amino acid sequences among expanded clones across subjects was absent, suggesting private repertoires in all groups.

Unsorted libraries used 2 million PBMCs kept at -80 degrees C. Using its own MiXCR run on the 5' RACE reads, TCRdb lists one record per CDR3 protein. The sample has tens of thousands of distinct CDR3 sequences, 2.5% to 3% seen once; the top ten hold 0.95% to 1.3%. The length of the CDR3 is 18 residues. Germline CDR1 and CDR2: SEHNR and FQNEAQ (reference sequence). V was cut by 5 bases and J by 1 base, with 21 bases left in between. Sequencing was carried out using PBMCs. The rearrangement joins TRBV7-9 to TRBJ2-1; maybe TRBD2 (5 bases). This sequence was found in a woman younger than 45 with multiple sclerosis. CDR3 bases: TGTGCCAGCAGCCCTCGTGATGCAGCGGAAAGTTCCTACAATGAGCAGTTCTTC. Its protein product is CASSPRDAAESSYNEQFF.